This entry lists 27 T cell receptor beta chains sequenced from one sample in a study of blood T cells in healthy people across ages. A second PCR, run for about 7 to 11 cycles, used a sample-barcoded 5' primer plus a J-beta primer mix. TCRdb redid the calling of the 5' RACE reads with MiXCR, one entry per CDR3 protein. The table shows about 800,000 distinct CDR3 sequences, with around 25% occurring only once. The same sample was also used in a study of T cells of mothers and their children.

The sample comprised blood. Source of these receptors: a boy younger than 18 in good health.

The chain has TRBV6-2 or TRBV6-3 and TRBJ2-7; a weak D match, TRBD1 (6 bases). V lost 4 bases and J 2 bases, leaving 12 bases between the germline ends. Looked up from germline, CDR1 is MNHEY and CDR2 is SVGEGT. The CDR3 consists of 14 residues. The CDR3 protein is CASSSSTGAYEQYF. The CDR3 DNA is TGTGCCAGCAGTTCGTCGACAGGTGCCTACGAGCAGTACTTC.

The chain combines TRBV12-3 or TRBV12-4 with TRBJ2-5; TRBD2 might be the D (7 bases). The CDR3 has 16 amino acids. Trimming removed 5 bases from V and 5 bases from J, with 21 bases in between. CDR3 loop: CASSPTWGGFRETQYF. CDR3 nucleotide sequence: TGTGCCAGCAGTCCCACTTGGGGGGGCTTCCGTGAGACCCAGTACTTC.

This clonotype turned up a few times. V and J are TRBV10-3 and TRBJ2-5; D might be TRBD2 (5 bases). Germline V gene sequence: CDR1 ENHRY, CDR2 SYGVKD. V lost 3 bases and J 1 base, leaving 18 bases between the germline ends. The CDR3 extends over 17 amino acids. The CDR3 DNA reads TGTGCCATCAGTGACCCCTTCAAGGGAGATTCCCAAGAGACCCAGTACTTC. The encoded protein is CAISDPFKGDSQETQYF.

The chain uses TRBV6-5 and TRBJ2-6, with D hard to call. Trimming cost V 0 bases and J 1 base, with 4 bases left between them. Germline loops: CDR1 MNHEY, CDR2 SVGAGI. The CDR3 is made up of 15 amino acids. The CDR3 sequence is CASSYSNSGANVLTF. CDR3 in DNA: TGTGCCAGCAGTTACTCGAATTCTGGGGCCAACGTCCTGACTTTC.

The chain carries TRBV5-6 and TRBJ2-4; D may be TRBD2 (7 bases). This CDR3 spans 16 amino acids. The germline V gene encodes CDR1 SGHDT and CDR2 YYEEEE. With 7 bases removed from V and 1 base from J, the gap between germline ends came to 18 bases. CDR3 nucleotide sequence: TGTGCCAGCGTGGGGGGGGGCCCCGAGGCCAAAAACATTCAGTACTTC. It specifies CASVGGGPEAKNIQYF.

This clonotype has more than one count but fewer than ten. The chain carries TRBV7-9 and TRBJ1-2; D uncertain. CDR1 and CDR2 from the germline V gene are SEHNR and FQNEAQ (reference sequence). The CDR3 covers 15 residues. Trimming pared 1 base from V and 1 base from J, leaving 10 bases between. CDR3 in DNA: TGTGCCAGCAGCTTAGTGGGCAGAATTAACTATGGCTACACCTTC. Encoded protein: CASSLVGRINYGYTF.

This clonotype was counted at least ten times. The CDR3 region has the DNA TGTGCCAGCAGATCAATACAGGGGCCCCTAGGCGGGGAGCTGTTTTTT. Its translation: CASRSIQGPLGGELFF. The chain joins TRBV4-2 to TRBJ2-2, with TRBD1 matching over 7 bases. The CDR3 is 16 residues long. The trim removed 6 bases at V and 7 bases at J, leaving 14 bases unmatched. Germline lookup yields CDR1 LGHNA and CDR2 YNFKEQ.

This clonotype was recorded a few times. CDR3: CASSLSPLAAYNEQFF. CDR3 nucleotides: TGTGCCAGCAGCTTGAGTCCACTAGCGGCCTACAATGAGCAGTTCTTC. The chain links TRBV11-1 to TRBJ2-1; 8 bases match TRBD2. J gave up 2 bases and V 3 bases, and 6 bases lay outside the gene matches. This CDR3 contains 16 residues. The germline gives CDR1 SGHAT, CDR2 FQDESV (reference sequence).

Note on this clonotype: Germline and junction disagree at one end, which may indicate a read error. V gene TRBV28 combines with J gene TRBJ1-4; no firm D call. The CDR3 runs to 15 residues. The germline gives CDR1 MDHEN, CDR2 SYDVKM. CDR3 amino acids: CAGSFRTAVYEKLFF. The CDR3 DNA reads TGTGCCGGCAGTTTCCGGACGGCGGTCTACGAAAAACTGTTTTTT.

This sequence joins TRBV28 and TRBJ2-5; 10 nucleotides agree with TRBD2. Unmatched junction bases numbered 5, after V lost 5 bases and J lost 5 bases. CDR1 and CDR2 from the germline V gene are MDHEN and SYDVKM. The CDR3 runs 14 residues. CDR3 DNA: TGTGCCAGCAGTATAGCGGGAGGCCGTGAGACCCAGTACTTC. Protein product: CASSIAGGRETQYF. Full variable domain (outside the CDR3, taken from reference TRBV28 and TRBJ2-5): DVKVTQSSRYLVKRTGEKVFLECVQDMDHENMFWYRQDPGLGLRLIYFSYDVKMKEKGDIPEGYSVSREKKERFSLILESASTNQTSMYLCASSIAGGRETQYFGPGTRLLVL.

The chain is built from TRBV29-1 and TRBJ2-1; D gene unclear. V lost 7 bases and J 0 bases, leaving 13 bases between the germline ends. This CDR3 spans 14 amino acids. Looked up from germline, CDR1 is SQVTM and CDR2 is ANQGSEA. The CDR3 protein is CSAVGRSSYNEQFF. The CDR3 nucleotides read TGCAGCGCCGTTGGACGAAGCTCCTACAATGAGCAGTTCTTC.

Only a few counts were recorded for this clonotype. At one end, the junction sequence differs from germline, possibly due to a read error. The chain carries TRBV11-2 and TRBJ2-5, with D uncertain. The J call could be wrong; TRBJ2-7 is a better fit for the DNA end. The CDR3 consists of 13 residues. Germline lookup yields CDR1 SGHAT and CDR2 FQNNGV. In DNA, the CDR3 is TGTGCCGGCAGTCCGGGTCAATCCTACGAGCAGTACTTC. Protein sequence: CAGSPGQSYEQYF.

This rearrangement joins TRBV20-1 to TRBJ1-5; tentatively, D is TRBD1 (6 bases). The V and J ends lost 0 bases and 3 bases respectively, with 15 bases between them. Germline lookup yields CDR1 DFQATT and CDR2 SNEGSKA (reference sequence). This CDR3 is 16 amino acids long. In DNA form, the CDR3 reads TGCAGTGCTAGAGATCTCGCGGGGGCCAACAATCAGCCCCAGCATTTT. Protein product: CSARDLAGANNQPQHF.

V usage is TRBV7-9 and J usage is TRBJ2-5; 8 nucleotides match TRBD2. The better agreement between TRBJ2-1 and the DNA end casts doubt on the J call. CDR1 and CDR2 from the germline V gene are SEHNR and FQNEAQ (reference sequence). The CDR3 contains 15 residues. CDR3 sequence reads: CASSFSGIIDNEQFF. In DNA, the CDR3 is TGTGCCAGCAGCTTTAGCGGGATCATCGACAATGAGCAGTTCTTC.

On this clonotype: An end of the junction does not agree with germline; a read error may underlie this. As DNA, the CDR3 is TGTGCCAGCAGATCCTGGGACAGGGTTGACAAAAACATTCCGTACTTC. Protein product: CASRSWDRVDKNIPYF. This chain links TRBV28 with TRBJ2-4; TRBD1 matches at 9 bases. CDR1 and CDR2 from the germline V gene are MDHEN and SYDVKM. The CDR3 runs 16 residues.

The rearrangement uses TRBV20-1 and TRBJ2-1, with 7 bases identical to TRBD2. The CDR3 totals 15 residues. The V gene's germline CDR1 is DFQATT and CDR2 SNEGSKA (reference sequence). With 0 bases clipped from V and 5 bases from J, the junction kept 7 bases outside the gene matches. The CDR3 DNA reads TGCAGTGCTAGAGATGAGGCGGGAGTCGACAATGAGCAGTTCTTC. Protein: CSARDEAGVDNEQFF.

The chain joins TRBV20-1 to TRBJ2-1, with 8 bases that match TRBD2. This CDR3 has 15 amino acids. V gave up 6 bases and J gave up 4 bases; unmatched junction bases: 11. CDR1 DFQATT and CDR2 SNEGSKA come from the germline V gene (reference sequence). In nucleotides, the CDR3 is TGCAGTGCCGAGGCCGGGACTAGTCAGTACAATGAGCAGTTCTTC. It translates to CSAEAGTSQYNEQFF.

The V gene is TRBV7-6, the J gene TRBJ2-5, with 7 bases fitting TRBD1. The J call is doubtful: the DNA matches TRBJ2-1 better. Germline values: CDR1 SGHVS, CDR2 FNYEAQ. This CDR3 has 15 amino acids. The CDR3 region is CASSSKGARNNEQFF. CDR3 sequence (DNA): TGTGCCAGCAGCTCGAAGGGGGCGCGGAACAATGAGCAGTTCTTC.

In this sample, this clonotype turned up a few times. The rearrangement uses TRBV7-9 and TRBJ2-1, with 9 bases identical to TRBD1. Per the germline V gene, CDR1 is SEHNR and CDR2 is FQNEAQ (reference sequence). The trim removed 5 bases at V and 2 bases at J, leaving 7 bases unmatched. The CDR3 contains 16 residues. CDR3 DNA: TGTGCCAGCAGCCCCCGGACAGGGGTCGCCTACAATGAGCAGTTCTTC. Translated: CASSPRTGVAYNEQFF.

The CDR3 here is CASSQLGQGRQETQYF. The CDR3 DNA reads as TGTGCCAGCAGCCAGTTGGGGCAGGGACGGCAAGAGACCCAGTACTTC. The chain joins TRBV14 to TRBJ2-5, with D tentatively TRBD1 or TRBD2 (5 bases each). Germline V gene lookup returns CDR1 SGHDN and CDR2 FVKESK. Deletions cut 3 bases from V and 2 bases from J, with 16 bases between. The CDR3 sequence is 16 residues long.

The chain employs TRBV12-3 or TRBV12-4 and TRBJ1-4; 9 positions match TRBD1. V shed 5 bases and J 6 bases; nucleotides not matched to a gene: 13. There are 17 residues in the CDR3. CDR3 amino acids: CASSHGTGRARDEKLFF. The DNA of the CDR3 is TGTGCCAGCAGTCACGGGACAGGGAGAGCGCGGGATGAAAAACTGTTTTTT.

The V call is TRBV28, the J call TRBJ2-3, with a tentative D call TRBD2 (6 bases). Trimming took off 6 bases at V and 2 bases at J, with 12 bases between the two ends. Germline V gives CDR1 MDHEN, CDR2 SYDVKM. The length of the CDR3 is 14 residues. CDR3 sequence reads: CASRSAGYTDTQYF. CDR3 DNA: TGTGCCAGCAGATCGGCGGGGTACACAGATACGCAGTATTTT.

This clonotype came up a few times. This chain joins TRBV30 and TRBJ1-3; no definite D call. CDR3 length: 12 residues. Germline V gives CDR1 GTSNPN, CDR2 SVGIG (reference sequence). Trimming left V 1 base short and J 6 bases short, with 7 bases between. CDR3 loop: CAWSESANTIYF. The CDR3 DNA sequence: TGTGCCTGGAGTGAATCGGCAAACACCATATATTTT.

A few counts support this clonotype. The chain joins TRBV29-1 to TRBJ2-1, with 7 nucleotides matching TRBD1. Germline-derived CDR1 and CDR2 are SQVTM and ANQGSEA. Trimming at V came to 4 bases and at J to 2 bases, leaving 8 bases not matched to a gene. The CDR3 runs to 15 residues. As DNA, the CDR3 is TGCAGCGTTGCACCAAGGGACAGTCCCTACAATGAGCAGTTCTTC. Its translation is CSVAPRDSPYNEQFF.

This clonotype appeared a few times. The CDR3 region is CASSLDAGTQYF. For the CDR3, the DNA is TGTGCCAGCAGCTTAGATGCGGGGACGCAGTATTTT. This chain connects TRBV7-9 to TRBJ2-3, with TRBD2 as a possible D gene (6 bases). This CDR3 contains 12 residues. V was shortened by 1 base and J by 9 bases, with 8 bases between the two germline ends. CDR1 SEHNR and CDR2 FQNEAQ come from the germline V gene (reference sequence).

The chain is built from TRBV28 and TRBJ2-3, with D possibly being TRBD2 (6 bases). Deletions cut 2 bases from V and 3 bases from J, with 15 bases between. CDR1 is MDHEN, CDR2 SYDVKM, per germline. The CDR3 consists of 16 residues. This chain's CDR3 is CASSLTAEGWTDTQYF. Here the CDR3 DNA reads TGTGCCAGCAGTTTAACAGCGGAGGGGTGGACAGATACGCAGTATTTT.

The CDR3 DNA sequence: TGTGCCAGCAGTTTTTCCACTACGATCGAGACCCAGTACTTC. Its translation: CASSFSTTIETQYF. J is TRBJ2-1 and V is TRBV28; unclear D gene. With the DNA end fitting TRBJ2-5 better, the J assignment may be wrong. Germline V gene sequence: CDR1 MDHEN, CDR2 SYDVKM. This CDR3 spans 14 amino acids.